This T cell receptor beta chain stems from a study of response to subunit inactivated influenza vaccine. Study-wide points: Each seasonal influenza vaccination recruits few new T cells, the authors suggested.

In germline, CDR1 is SGHTA, CDR2 FQGNSA. This CDR3 is 15 amino acids long. The V segment lost 2 bases and the J segment 3 bases; nucleotides outside the gene matches: 3. TCRdb called the RT-PCR reads again in MiXCR, with one record for every CDR3 protein. The sample lists over 750,000 distinct CDR3 sequences, 21% occurring once. As for this clonotype: Its antigen is still unknown.

The chain couples TRBV7-2 to TRBJ2-5; 10 nucleotides line up with TRBD2. Specimen: PBMCs from blood, collected more than 4 days after vaccination. The TCR was taken from a man between 50 and 59 years old who received an inactivated influenza vaccine. Here the CDR3 DNA reads TGTGCCAGCAGCTTAAGAACTAGCGGGGAAGAGACCCAGTACTTC. Translated: CASSLRTSGEETQYF.